The entry below gives a single T cell receptor beta chain sequence along with its context. The data are from a study of Graves' ophthalmopathy and Graves' hyperthyroidism. Study details: Untreated patients at initial diagnosis provided peripheral blood.

A volume of 10 ml of fresh peripheral blood supplied the PBMCs. Researchers took RNA transcripts and amplified TCR beta CDR3 regions from them. HTBI primers were used in a first-round RT-PCR, which preceded a second-round multiplex PCR. TCRdb re-called the multiplex PCR reads with MiXCR, one entry per CDR3 protein. The sample contains around 660,000 distinct CDR3 sequences, about 40% of which appear only once. Sequencing was performed on peripheral blood. The receptor's source is an adult man with Graves' ophthalmopathy.

The CDR3 loop reads CASSLAARGQETQYF. As DNA, the CDR3 is TGTGCCAGCAGCTTGGCTGCCAGGGGGCAAGAGACCCAGTACTTC. The rearrangement uses TRBV5-4 and TRBJ2-5; TRBD1 aligns across 7 bases. This CDR3 is built from 15 residues. Germline CDR1 and CDR2: SGHNT and YYREEE (reference sequence). V shed 0 bases, J shed 2 bases, and the junction held 4 bases outside the gene matches.